This TCR beta chain was recorded in a study of blood T cell repertoires in COVID-19. Study-wide background: Donors in the United States, Italy and Spain gave samples during acute or convalescent COVID-19. In each case, the material was cDNA or gDNA derived from T cells, B-cell-depleted T cells, or PBMCs.

In regard to this clone: The sample contains more than one DNA sequence encoding this CDR3.

Authors' methods: From reference gene primer amplification, estimates of nucleated cell counts were derived. Some clones are missing from TCRdb's copy, which holds only in-frame ones; the method was immunoSEQ multiplex PCR. V, J and clone size are those of that table, while D and trimming were read from the DNA. The table lists over 300,000 clones, roughly nine tenths of them singletons. V lost 0 bases to trimming and J lost 1 base, with 4 bases between them. CDR1 and CDR2 (germline): SGHRS, YFSETQ. This CDR3 is built from 13 residues. The sequence was obtained from a man aged 40-49 years with acute or convalescent COVID-19. The sequencing input was peripheral blood. The rearrangement joins TRBV5-1 to TRBJ1-1; D ambiguous. CDR3 sequence (DNA): TGCGCCAGCAGCTTGGGAGCGAACACTGAAGCTTTCTTT. This encodes CASSLGANTEAFF.